This T cell receptor (beta chain) was documented in a study of blood T cells in healthy people across ages. This CDR3 is 15 amino acids long. V was trimmed by 0 bases and J by 8 bases, leaving 14 bases between them. Germline CDR1 is LGHNA and CDR2 is YNFKEQ. General study results and limits: Possibly, changes in expanded clonotypes were confounded because donor CMV status was unknown.

A second roughly 7 to 11 cycle PCR used barcoded and J-beta primers. TCRdb analysed the 5' RACE reads with MiXCR anew, one entry per CDR3 protein. Here the sample spans 850,000 to 1,000,000 distinct CDR3 sequences, roughly 52% being singletons. On this clonotype itself: Its target is not known.

The rearrangement uses TRBV4-2 and TRBJ2-1; tentative D call: TRBD1 (7 bases). The receptor comes from a man aged 25 to 40 in good health. The sequenced material came from blood. This CDR3 reads CASSQDLGGGYEQFF. The DNA of the CDR3 is TGTGCCAGCAGCCAAGATCTAGGAGGGGGCTATGAGCAGTTCTTC.